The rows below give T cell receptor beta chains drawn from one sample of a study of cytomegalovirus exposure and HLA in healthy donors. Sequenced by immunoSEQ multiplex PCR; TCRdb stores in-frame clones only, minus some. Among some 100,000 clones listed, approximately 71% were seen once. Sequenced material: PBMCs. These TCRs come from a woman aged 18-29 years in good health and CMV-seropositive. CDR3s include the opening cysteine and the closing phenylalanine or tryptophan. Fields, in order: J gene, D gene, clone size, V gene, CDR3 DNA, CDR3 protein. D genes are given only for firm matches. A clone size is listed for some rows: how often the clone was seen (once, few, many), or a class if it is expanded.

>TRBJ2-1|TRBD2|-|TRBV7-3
TGTGCCAGCAGCTTATTAGCGGGGGGGTACAATGAGCAGTTCTTC
CASSLLAGGYNEQFF
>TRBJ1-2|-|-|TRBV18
TGTGCCAGCTCACCAAATCCCGACGGGTCTAACTATGGCTACACCTTC
CASSPNPDGSNYGYTF
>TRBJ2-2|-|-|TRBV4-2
TGTGCCAGCAGCCAACGAGGCGGACTTGAGGGCGGGGAGCTGTTTTTT
CASSQRGGLEGGELFF
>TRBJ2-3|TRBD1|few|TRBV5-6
TGTGCCAGCAGCTTGCCGGGACAGGGACTCACAGATACGCAGTATTTT
CASSLPGQGLTDTQYF
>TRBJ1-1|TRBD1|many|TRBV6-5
TGTGCCAGCAGTCGGACAGGGGAAGGGAACACTGAAGCTTTCTTT
CASSRTGEGNTEAFF
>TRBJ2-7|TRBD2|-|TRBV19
TGTGCCAGTAGTCCAAACGGGAGGTCTAACTACGAGCAGTACTTC
CASSPNGRSNYEQYF
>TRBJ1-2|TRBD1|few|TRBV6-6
TGTGCCAGCAGTTCAGGACAGGGGAGGGGCTATGGCTACACCTTC
CASSSGQGRGYGYTF
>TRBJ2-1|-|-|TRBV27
TGTGCCAGCAGCCCTACCGTGCCTCACTACAATGAGCAGTTCTTC
CASSPTVPHYNEQFF
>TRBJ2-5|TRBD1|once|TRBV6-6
TGTGCCAGCAGTTACGACAGGGGCGGAGAGACCCAGTACTTC
CASSYDRGGETQYF
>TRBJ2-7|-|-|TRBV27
TGTGCCAGCAGTTTCGGATTAGGGGACTACGAGCAGTACTTC
CASSFGLGDYEQYF
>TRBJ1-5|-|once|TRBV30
TGTGCCTGGAGCGAAATGGGGGGGCAGCCCCAGCATTTT
CAWSEMGGQPQHF
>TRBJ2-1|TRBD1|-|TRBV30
TGTGCCTGGAGTCCCAGGGGGCCTGAGCAGTTCTTC
CAWSPRGPEQFF
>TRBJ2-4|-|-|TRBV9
TGTGCCAGCAGCGTAGACAGTGGCATTCAGTACTTC
CASSVDSGIQYF
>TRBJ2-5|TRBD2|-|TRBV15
TGTGCCACCAGCAGAGGGCCCCTCGGGGAGCGGGGACAAGAGACCCAGTACTTC
CATSRGPLGERGQETQYF
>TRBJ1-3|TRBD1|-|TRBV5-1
TGCGCCAGCAGCTTGGGGGGACAGCTGAGTGAAAACACCATATATTTT
CASSLGGQLSENTIYF
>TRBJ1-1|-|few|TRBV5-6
TGTGCCAGCAGCTTTTTGGAGGAAGCTTTCTTT
CASSFLEEAFF
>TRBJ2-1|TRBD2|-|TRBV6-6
TGTGCCAGCAGTTACTCGGGGGGGGACTACAATGAGCAGTTCTTC
CASSYSGGDYNEQFF
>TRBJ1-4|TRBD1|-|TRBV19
TGTGCCAGTAGTATCGGAACAGGGGGTAATGAAAAACTGTTTTTT
CASSIGTGGNEKLFF
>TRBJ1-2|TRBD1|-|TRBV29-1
TGCAGCGTCGGACAGGGGGCCGCTAACTATGGCTACACCTTC
CSVGQGAANYGYTF
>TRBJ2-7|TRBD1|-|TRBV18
TGTGCCAGCTCACCACCAAGGGACAGGTACGAGCAGTACTTC
CASSPPRDRYEQYF
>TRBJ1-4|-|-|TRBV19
TGTGCCTGGGAGGCTGGTAGTAATGAAAAACTGTTTTTT
CAWEAGSNEKLFF
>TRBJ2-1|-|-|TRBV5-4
TGTGCCAGCAGCGATGCGGGACTCCACTACAATGAGCAGTTCTTC
CASSDAGLHYNEQFF
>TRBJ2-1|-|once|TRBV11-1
TGTGCCAGCAGCGATAGCGGAGCCTCCTACAATGAGCAGTTCTTC
CASSDSGASYNEQFF
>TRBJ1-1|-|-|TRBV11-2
TGTGCCAGCAGAGGAGGAAGGAACACTGAAGCTTTCTTT
CASRGGRNTEAFF
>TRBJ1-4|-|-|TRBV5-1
TGCGCCAGCAGCTTGGGGATGAGGGATGAAAAACTGTTTTTT
CASSLGMRDEKLFF
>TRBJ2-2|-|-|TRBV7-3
TGTGCCAGCAGCCTCACTATGATCTCCGGGGAGCTGTTTTTT
CASSLTMISGELFF
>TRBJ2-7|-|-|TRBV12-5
TGTGCTAGTGACACAGGGAAAACGGACGAGCAGTACTTC
CASDTGKTDEQYF
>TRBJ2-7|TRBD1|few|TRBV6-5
TGTGCCAGCAGTTACTCCGGGACAGGCTCCTACGAGCAGTACTTC
CASSYSGTGSYEQYF